This TCR beta chain comes out of a study of control samples from healthy donors and cancer patients. TCRdb's table, derived via immunoSEQ multiplex PCR, lists solely in-frame clones and lacks some. Here the sample spans over 120,000 clones, around 94% being singletons. Per germline, CDR1 SQVTM and CDR2 ANQGSEA. Germline trimming cut 3 bases from V and 6 bases from J; bases unmatched to any gene: 3. The CDR3 has 12 residues. The sequence was obtained from a man in his sixties with colorectal cancer. The chain has TRBV29-1 and TRBJ1-2, with 8 nucleotides matching TRBD1. Sequencing was done on a sample of PBMCs. The CDR3 DNA reads as TGCAGCGTTGACAGGGGGCAAAATGGCTACACCTTC. Amino acids: CSVDRGQNGYTF.